The rows below give T cell receptor beta chains drawn from one sample of a study of blood T cell repertoires in COVID-19. Measured with immunoSEQ multiplex PCR; TCRdb has only the in-frame clones, and not every one. The sample shows fewer than 250,000 clones, around four fifths of them seen only once. The sample was peripheral blood. These receptors were obtained from a woman in her fifties or sixties with active or convalescent COVID-19. Each CDR3 is given with its conserved first and last residue. The order of the fields is CDR3 DNA, CDR3 protein, clone size, D gene, V gene, J gene. A D gene is named only where the DNA matches it firmly. The size of a clone is reported for some rows only, either as once, few or many, or as a class for expanded clones.

CDR3 DNA: TGTGCCAGCAGCTTGTATGGGACAGGGGTTGGCTACACCTTC; CDR3 protein: CASSLYGTGVGYTF; clone size: -; D gene: TRBD1; V gene: TRBV5-4; J gene: TRBJ1-2
CDR3 DNA: TGTGCCAGCAGCTATCCGGGACAGGGGGAGTACGGCTACACCTTC; CDR3 protein: CASSYPGQGEYGYTF; clone size: -; D gene: TRBD1; V gene: TRBV5-4; J gene: TRBJ1-2
CDR3 DNA: TGTGCCAGCAGCCAAGATGTAGCGGGGGGCCGATACAACAATGAGCAGTTCTTC; CDR3 protein: CASSQDVAGGRYNNEQFF; clone size: -; D gene: TRBD2; V gene: TRBV4-2; J gene: TRBJ2-1
CDR3 DNA: TGTGCCAGTAGTATGCCGACAGGGGGTCAGGTTTATCAGCCCCAGCATTTT; CDR3 protein: CASSMPTGGQVYQPQHF; clone size: once; D gene: TRBD1; V gene: TRBV19; J gene: TRBJ1-5
CDR3 DNA: TGTGCCAGCAGTTTTTCAGGCACATATGGCTACACCTTC; CDR3 protein: CASSFSGTYGYTF; clone size: -; D gene: -; V gene: TRBV12-3/TRBV12-4; J gene: TRBJ1-2
CDR3 DNA: TGTGCCACCAGTGATACGGGACAGCGAGAGACCCAGTACTTC; CDR3 protein: CATSDTGQRETQYF; clone size: -; D gene: TRBD1; V gene: TRBV24-1; J gene: TRBJ2-5
CDR3 DNA: TGTGCCAGCAGCCCTTTTGCGGGAGCGGGGGAGACCCAGTACTTC; CDR3 protein: CASSPFAGAGETQYF; clone size: -; D gene: TRBD2; V gene: TRBV11-3; J gene: TRBJ2-5
CDR3 DNA: TGTGCCAGCAGCTTAGAGGCGGGAGTTTTCTACAATGAGCAGTTCTTC; CDR3 protein: CASSLEAGVFYNEQFF; clone size: -; D gene: TRBD2; V gene: TRBV7-2; J gene: TRBJ2-1
CDR3 DNA: TGTGCCAGCAGTCTCCGACAGGGGGCGGGCTCAGATACGCAGTATTTT; CDR3 protein: CASSLRQGAGSDTQYF; clone size: -; D gene: TRBD1; V gene: TRBV27; J gene: TRBJ2-3
CDR3 DNA: TGCGCCAGCACTCCAATAGACAGGGAAGAGACCCAGTACTTC; CDR3 protein: CASTPIDREETQYF; clone size: -; D gene: TRBD1; V gene: TRBV10-2; J gene: TRBJ2-5
CDR3 DNA: TGTGCCAGTAGTATCCAGGGGGACTATGGCTACACCTTC; CDR3 protein: CASSIQGDYGYTF; clone size: -; D gene: TRBD1; V gene: TRBV19; J gene: TRBJ1-2
CDR3 DNA: TGTGCCAGCAGTTACTCGAATAGCGCTGGGGGGGCCAACGTCCTGACTTTC; CDR3 protein: CASSYSNSAGGANVLTF; clone size: few; D gene: -; V gene: TRBV6-2/TRBV6-3; J gene: TRBJ2-6
CDR3 DNA: TGCAGTGCTAGTGTCATCCCGGGACACCTGAACACTGAAGCTTTCTTT; CDR3 protein: CSASVIPGHLNTEAFF; clone size: -; D gene: -; V gene: TRBV20-1; J gene: TRBJ1-1
CDR3 DNA: TGTGCCAGCAGCTTAGGTGCCATTGGCTCGCAAGAGACCCAGTACTTC; CDR3 protein: CASSLGAIGSQETQYF; clone size: once; D gene: -; V gene: TRBV7-6; J gene: TRBJ2-5
CDR3 DNA: TGTGCCAGCAGCCGCTTGGACAGCCTCGAGCAGTACTTC; CDR3 protein: CASSRLDSLEQYF; clone size: -; D gene: -; V gene: TRBV3-1/TRBV3-2; J gene: TRBJ2-7
CDR3 DNA: TGTGCCAGCTCATTAACAGACCTAGCGGGAGGGGCCTACGAGCAGTACTTC; CDR3 protein: CASSLTDLAGGAYEQYF; clone size: -; D gene: TRBD2; V gene: TRBV7-8; J gene: TRBJ2-7
CDR3 DNA: TGTGCCAGCAGTGAAGCGAGGTCTTTCAAGGCCGCAACTAATGAAAAACTGTTTTTT; CDR3 protein: CASSEARSFKAATNEKLFF; clone size: once; D gene: -; V gene: TRBV2; J gene: TRBJ1-4
CDR3 DNA: TGTGCCAGCAGCTCGAAGCGACAGGGGGTGAACCAAGAGACCCAGTACTTC; CDR3 protein: CASSSKRQGVNQETQYF; clone size: -; D gene: TRBD1; V gene: TRBV11-3; J gene: TRBJ2-5
CDR3 DNA: TGTGCCAGCAGAACCCAGGGGCATAGCACAGATACGCAGTATTTT; CDR3 protein: CASRTQGHSTDTQYF; clone size: -; D gene: -; V gene: TRBV6-5; J gene: TRBJ2-3
CDR3 DNA: TGTGCCAGCAGCTTATCCATTGACAGGGTTTCTGGAAACACCATATATTTT; CDR3 protein: CASSLSIDRVSGNTIYF; clone size: -; D gene: TRBD1; V gene: TRBV11-2; J gene: TRBJ1-3
CDR3 DNA: TGTGCCAGCAGCTCAAGTAGTGGGGCGAGGGAGACCCAGTACTTC; CDR3 protein: CASSSSSGARETQYF; clone size: -; D gene: -; V gene: TRBV7-2; J gene: TRBJ2-5
CDR3 DNA: TGTGCCAGCAGTTACTCAGAGTCCCTGAACACTGAAGCTTTCTTT; CDR3 protein: CASSYSESLNTEAFF; clone size: once; D gene: -; V gene: TRBV6-5; J gene: TRBJ1-1
CDR3 DNA: TGTGCCAGCAGCCGGCGAGGGGGCGGGTATGGCTACACCTTC; CDR3 protein: CASSRRGGGYGYTF; clone size: -; D gene: TRBD1; V gene: TRBV9; J gene: TRBJ1-2
CDR3 DNA: TGTGCCAGCAGACTCGACAGGGGCTCTGAAGCTTTCTTT; CDR3 protein: CASRLDRGSEAFF; clone size: -; D gene: TRBD1; V gene: TRBV6-5; J gene: TRBJ1-1
CDR3 DNA: TGTGCCAGTAGTGGCTTCAAGAACACCGGGGAGCTGTTTTTT; CDR3 protein: CASSGFKNTGELFF; clone size: -; D gene: -; V gene: TRBV19; J gene: TRBJ2-2
CDR3 DNA: TGTGCCAGCAGCCTATCCGGGAAATACAATGAGCAGTTCTTC; CDR3 protein: CASSLSGKYNEQFF; clone size: -; D gene: -; V gene: TRBV11-2; J gene: TRBJ2-1
CDR3 DNA: TGTGCCAGCAGCTTAAGCCAGGGCAATGAGCAGTTCTTC; CDR3 protein: CASSLSQGNEQFF; clone size: -; D gene: -; V gene: TRBV11-3; J gene: TRBJ2-1
CDR3 DNA: TGTGCCTGGGACAGGACTGGAAACACCATATATTTT; CDR3 protein: CAWDRTGNTIYF; clone size: many; D gene: -; V gene: TRBV30; J gene: TRBJ1-3
CDR3 DNA: TGTGCCAGCTCGCCCGGGACTAGCACGGTTGAGCAGTTCTTC; CDR3 protein: CASSPGTSTVEQFF; clone size: -; D gene: TRBD2; V gene: TRBV18; J gene: TRBJ2-1
CDR3 DNA: TGTGCCAGCAGTTACTCCGGGGATCAGCCCCAGCATTTT; CDR3 protein: CASSYSGDQPQHF; clone size: -; D gene: -; V gene: TRBV6-5; J gene: TRBJ1-5
CDR3 DNA: TGTGCCAGCAGCTTGAGGGTAGCGGGACCCACAGATACGCAGTATTTT; CDR3 protein: CASSLRVAGPTDTQYF; clone size: -; D gene: TRBD2; V gene: TRBV5-4; J gene: TRBJ2-3
CDR3 DNA: TGTGCCAGCAACTTGGACAGGGACTCCGACGAGCAGTACTTC; CDR3 protein: CASNLDRDSDEQYF; clone size: -; D gene: TRBD1; V gene: TRBV7-8; J gene: TRBJ2-7
CDR3 DNA: TGTGCCAGCAGTTTACCGGGGGGTAGAGAAAAACTGTTTTTT; CDR3 protein: CASSLPGGREKLFF; clone size: -; D gene: -; V gene: TRBV28; J gene: TRBJ1-4
CDR3 DNA: TGTGCCAGCAGCCCCCTGGGGGACAGAGGCTACGAGCAGTACTTC; CDR3 protein: CASSPLGDRGYEQYF; clone size: -; D gene: TRBD1; V gene: TRBV11-3; J gene: TRBJ2-7
CDR3 DNA: TGCGCCAGCAGCCCATCGGGGACTAGCGGGGCGTACAATGAGCAGTTCTTC; CDR3 protein: CASSPSGTSGAYNEQFF; clone size: -; D gene: TRBD2; V gene: TRBV5-1; J gene: TRBJ2-1
CDR3 DNA: TGTGCCAGCACTTACAGTTCGAAAATAGTGAACACTGAAGCTTTCTTT; CDR3 protein: CASTYSSKIVNTEAFF; clone size: -; D gene: -; V gene: TRBV2; J gene: TRBJ1-1
CDR3 DNA: TGTGCCTGGAGTAACATCGACATCAACAATGAGCAGTTCTTC; CDR3 protein: CAWSNIDINNEQFF; clone size: -; D gene: -; V gene: TRBV30; J gene: TRBJ2-1
CDR3 DNA: TGTGCCAGCAGTTTATCCGGGACAGGGGGCTACGAGCAGTACTTC; CDR3 protein: CASSLSGTGGYEQYF; clone size: -; D gene: TRBD1; V gene: TRBV27; J gene: TRBJ2-7
CDR3 DNA: TGTGCCAGCAGTTTGACAGTGAACACTGAAGCTTTCTTT; CDR3 protein: CASSLTVNTEAFF; clone size: few; D gene: -; V gene: TRBV27; J gene: TRBJ1-1
CDR3 DNA: TGTGCCAGCAGTACACCGGGACAGGGCCCCTACGAGCAGTACTTC; CDR3 protein: CASSTPGQGPYEQYF; clone size: -; D gene: TRBD1; V gene: TRBV28; J gene: TRBJ2-7
CDR3 DNA: TGCGCCAGCAGCTTGCAACCCGGGGGTGAAGCTTTCTTT; CDR3 protein: CASSLQPGGEAFF; clone size: -; D gene: -; V gene: TRBV5-1; J gene: TRBJ1-1
CDR3 DNA: TGTGCCAGCAGGGACACCAATCAGCCCCAGCATTTT; CDR3 protein: CASRDTNQPQHF; clone size: -; D gene: -; V gene: TRBV6-5; J gene: TRBJ1-5
CDR3 DNA: TGTGCCAGCAGTCCGAACAGGGGGCGGACTGAAGCTTTCTTT; CDR3 protein: CASSPNRGRTEAFF; clone size: -; D gene: TRBD1; V gene: TRBV28; J gene: TRBJ1-1
CDR3 DNA: TGTGCCACCAGTGATTACGGGGGGCCAACCCACAATGAGCAGTTCTTC; CDR3 protein: CATSDYGGPTHNEQFF; clone size: -; D gene: -; V gene: TRBV24-1; J gene: TRBJ2-1
CDR3 DNA: TGTGCCAGCAGCCGCTCAGGGGCGGGCACTGAAGCTTTCTTT; CDR3 protein: CASSRSGAGTEAFF; clone size: -; D gene: -; V gene: TRBV14; J gene: TRBJ1-1
CDR3 DNA: TGTGCCACCAGCGTAACCGGGGAGCTGTTTTTT; CDR3 protein: CATSVTGELFF; clone size: few; D gene: -; V gene: TRBV24-1; J gene: TRBJ2-2
CDR3 DNA: TGTGCCAGCAGTCCGAGTGGCGGCTTCTATGGCTACACCTTC; CDR3 protein: CASSPSGGFYGYTF; clone size: -; D gene: -; V gene: TRBV6-5; J gene: TRBJ1-2
CDR3 DNA: TGTGCCAGCAGCTCCCCACGATGGCGGGAAAGCTACGAGCAGTACTTC; CDR3 protein: CASSSPRWRESYEQYF; clone size: -; D gene: -; V gene: TRBV7-9; J gene: TRBJ2-7
CDR3 DNA: TGTGCCAGCAGCGAGGGGGGGGGATACACAGATACGCAGTATTTT; CDR3 protein: CASSEGGGYTDTQYF; clone size: -; D gene: -; V gene: TRBV5-4; J gene: TRBJ2-3
CDR3 DNA: TGTGCCAGCAGCCAAGATTTCGCGGGAGTATCCGATGAGCAGTTCTTC; CDR3 protein: CASSQDFAGVSDEQFF; clone size: -; D gene: TRBD2; V gene: TRBV4-2; J gene: TRBJ2-1
CDR3 DNA: TGCGCCAGCAGGTCAGGGGCGAGCAGCCCCTACGAGCAGTACTTC; CDR3 protein: CASRSGASSPYEQYF; clone size: -; D gene: -; V gene: TRBV5-1; J gene: TRBJ2-7
CDR3 DNA: TGTGCCAGTCGAAGGTGGGGCAGAAACACAGATACGCAGTATTTT; CDR3 protein: CASRRWGRNTDTQYF; clone size: once; D gene: -; V gene: TRBV19; J gene: TRBJ2-3
CDR3 DNA: TGTGCCAGCAGCTTATCCCTTCCGGGGGAGCTGTTTTTT; CDR3 protein: CASSLSLPGELFF; clone size: -; D gene: -; V gene: TRBV7-2; J gene: TRBJ2-2
CDR3 DNA: TGTGCCAGCAGCGTAGGTCCGAGCACAGATACGCAGTATTTT; CDR3 protein: CASSVGPSTDTQYF; clone size: -; D gene: -; V gene: TRBV9; J gene: TRBJ2-3